Detailed here is one TCR beta chain. Study processing details: Scientists estimated how many nucleated cells there were by amplifying reference gene primers. Data came from immunoSEQ multiplex PCR; TCRdb stores just in-frame clones and leaves some out. The V and J calls and clone size come from that table; D and trimming were worked out from the DNA. The table shows about 190,000 clones, with around 85% occurring only once. This record comes from a study of blood T cell repertoires in COVID-19. Study-wide background: Collection of acute and convalescent COVID-19 samples took place in the United States, Italy and Spain. Sample material is recorded as cDNA or gDNA derived from T cells, B-cell-depleted T cells, or PBMCs.

Germline V CDR1 and CDR2: LNHDA, SQIVND (reference sequence). The CDR3 sequence is 14 residues long. V shed 3 bases, J shed 4 bases, and the junction held 2 bases outside the gene matches. This TCR was sampled from a woman aged 50 to 60 with acute or convalescent COVID-19. The sequencing sample was made of peripheral blood. The chain employs TRBV19 and TRBJ2-2; 7 bases line up with TRBD1. The DNA of the CDR3 is TGTGCCAGTAGTATTAGACAGGGCACCGGGGAGCTGTTTTTT. Protein sequence: CASSIRQGTGELFF.